Below are 5 T cell receptor beta chains sequenced from a single sample in a study of OX40 agonist ivuxolimab in advanced cancers. The data were produced by immunoSEQ multiplex PCR, yet TCRdb's version contains in-frame clones alone and is incomplete. The sample includes tens of thousands of clones, more than 75% of them seen just once. Source: CD4+ or CD8+ T cells sorted from blood, taken in a trial of the OX40 agonist ivuxolimab. The receptors stem from an adult with an advanced solid tumor such as melanoma, head and neck, liver or kidney cancer.

The rearrangement links TRBV19 to TRBJ2-7, with 10 bases matching TRBD2. Per germline, CDR1 LNHDA and CDR2 SQIVND (reference sequence). The V gene end was trimmed by 0 bases and the J gene end by 2 bases; junction bases not matched to a gene: 1. CDR3 length equals 15 residues. The CDR3 sequence is CASSIETSGAYEQYF. CDR3 in DNA: TGTGCCAGTAGTATAGAAACTAGCGGGGCCTACGAGCAGTACTTC.

The V and J genes are TRBV2 and TRBJ1-5; 7 bases align to TRBD1. CDR1 and CDR2 (germline): SNHLY, FYNNEI. The junction had 7 bases not matched to a gene; V was cut back by 6 bases and J by 2 bases. This CDR3 contains 15 residues. The CDR3 region is CASSWDRTGNQPQHF. CDR3 sequence (DNA): TGTGCCAGCAGCTGGGACAGAACCGGCAATCAGCCCCAGCATTTT. The full variable domain, with the rest looked up from reference TRBV2 and TRBJ1-5, is EPEVTQTPSHQVTQMGQEVILRCVPISNHLYFYWYRQILGQKVEFLVSFYNNEISEKSEIFDDQFSVERPDGSNFTLKIRSTKLEDSAMYFCASSWDRTGNQPQHFGDGTRLSIL.

This rearrangement joins TRBV19 to TRBJ1-1; TRBD1 agrees at 9 bases. CDR3 length: 15 amino acids. Germline lookup yields CDR1 LNHDA and CDR2 SQIVND (reference sequence). Germline trimming cut 1 base from V and 7 bases from J; bases unmatched to any gene: 7. CDR3 in DNA: TGTGCCAGTAGTATAGGGGGGACAGGGTCGTATGAAGCTTTCTTT. Residues: CASSIGGTGSYEAFF. The variable domain in full, with the rest retrieved from reference TRBV19 and TRBJ1-1, is DGGITQSPKYLFRKEGQNVTLSCEQNLNHDAMYWYRQDPGQGLRLIYYSQIVNDFQKGDIAEGYSVSREKKESFPLTVTSAQKNPTAFYLCASSIGGTGSYEAFFGQGTRLTVV.

V and J are TRBV10-1 and TRBJ2-2, with 7 bases identical to TRBD2. Per germline, CDR1 WNHNN and CDR2 SYGVQD (reference sequence). V was pared by 2 bases and J by 0 bases, with 12 bases of the junction left unmatched. The CDR3 covers 19 residues. The CDR3 sequence is CASSEAGRRGQANTGELFF. The CDR3 coding sequence is TGCGCCAGCAGTGAGGCCGGGAGGCGAGGGCAGGCGAACACCGGGGAGCTGTTTTTT.

The count of this clone is one. The chain couples TRBV7-2 to TRBJ2-1; TRBD2 agrees at 12 bases. The CDR3 is 18 amino acids. V lost 4 bases, J lost 4 bases, and 11 bases stayed unmatched. Germline assignment: CDR1 SGHTA and CDR2 FQGNSA. CDR3 DNA: TGTGCCAGCAGCTCAAAAACACTAGCGGGAGGTTTTTACAATGAGCAGTTCTTC. Amino acids: CASSSKTLAGGFYNEQFF.